What follows are 30 T cell receptor beta chains derived from one specimen sequenced in a study of radiotherapy plus CTLA-4 blockade in lung cancer. Some clones are missing from TCRdb's copy, which holds only in-frame ones; the method was immunoSEQ multiplex PCR. The sample holds around 44,000 clones; roughly 90% are singletons and the top ten take 15% to 20%. The source material was peripheral blood, sampled from a patient treated with radiotherapy plus ipilimumab. Receptors were obtained from a human donor with non-small cell lung cancer that progressed on radiotherapy plus ipilimumab. Some clones in this sample may be carry-over from other donors' samples.

The chain couples TRBV6-6 to TRBJ2-1; 9 positions match TRBD1. The CDR3 totals 16 residues. CDR1 MNHNY and CDR2 SVGAGI come from the germline V gene (reference sequence). V was clipped by 5 bases and J by 4 bases; unmatched bases: 9. Written as DNA, the CDR3 is TGTGCCAGCAGTCTAACCGGGACAGGGAGTTACAATGAGCAGTTCTTC. This translates into CASSLTGTGSYNEQFF.

The table lists this clone with a few counts. The genes are TRBV30 and TRBJ1-2, with TRBD1 identical over 8 bases. From germline, CDR1 is GTSNPN and CDR2 SVGIG (reference sequence). CDR3 size: 13 residues. V dropped 7 bases and J dropped 4; count of bases not matched to a gene: 8. CDR3 protein: CASSGGPSYGYTF. CDR3 in DNA: TGTGCCTCATCAGGGGGCCCTAGCTATGGCTACACCTTC.

This chain uses TRBV7-6 with TRBJ2-7; 7 nucleotides line up with TRBD1. CDR3 length: 15 residues. Germline V lookup: CDR1 SGHVS, CDR2 FNYEAQ. Trimming took 5 bases from V and 3 from J; bases not matched to a gene: 10. The CDR3 nucleotides are TGTGCCAGCAGCAACCGACAGGGTGAATACTACGAGCAGTACTTC. This translates into CASSNRQGEYYEQYF.

The J gene is TRBJ1-1, the V gene TRBV6-4; TRBD1 might be the D (6 bases). Between the trimmed V and J ends, which lost 7 bases and 5 bases, there was a span of 17 bases. The germline V gene has CDR1 MRHNA and CDR2 SNTAGT. CDR3 size: 14 residues. This CDR3 is CASKIQGGETEAFF. The CDR3 DNA sequence: TGTGCCAGCAAAATACAGGGAGGGGAGACTGAAGCTTTCTTT.

V and J are TRBV11-2 and TRBJ2-3; the match to TRBD2 covers 13 bases. In germline, CDR1 is SGHAT, CDR2 FQNNGV. V trimming: 1 base; J trimming: 2 bases; junction bases outside the gene matches: 3. The CDR3 sequence is 17 residues long. The CDR3 DNA follows: TGTGCCAGCAGCTTAGGGACTAGCGGGAGTAACACAGATACGCAGTATTTT. Residues: CASSLGTSGSNTDTQYF.

J is TRBJ2-3 and V is TRBV29-1; 9 bases are a match to TRBD1. V lost 6 bases, J lost 4 bases, and 8 bases stayed unmatched. This CDR3 region has 14 residues. Germline values: CDR1 SQVTM, CDR2 ANQGSEA. The CDR3 loop reads CSVRTGENADTQYF. The CDR3 DNA reads as TGCAGCGTACGGACAGGGGAAAACGCAGATACGCAGTATTTT.

The sample holds one count of this clone. The gene calls are TRBV18 and TRBJ2-5, with D perhaps TRBD1 (6 bases). V lost 3 bases and J lost 1, with 6 bases in between. CDR1 KGHSH and CDR2 LQKENI come from the germline V gene. The CDR3 covers 13 residues. Here the CDR3 DNA reads TGTGCCAGCTCACCGGACAGCCAAGAGACCCAGTACTTC. It encodes CASSPDSQETQYF.

The chain employs TRBV4-2 and TRBJ2-7, with TRBD1 as a possible D gene (6 bases). This CDR3 has 14 residues. Germline CDR1 is LGHNA and CDR2 is YNFKEQ. V lost 5 bases and J 5 bases, leaving 16 bases between the germline ends. CDR3 protein: CASSFKGTSNEQYF. The CDR3 DNA sequence: TGTGCCAGCAGCTTTAAGGGGACATCGAACGAGCAGTACTTC.

In this sample, this clone turned up a few times. V is TRBV4-2 and J is TRBJ1-2, with 8 positions matching TRBD1. Per the germline V gene, CDR1 is LGHNA and CDR2 is YNFKEQ. The V gene end was trimmed by 3 bases and the J gene end by 7 bases; junction bases not matched to a gene: 4. This CDR3 is built from 13 residues. The DNA for the CDR3 is TGTGCCAGCAGCCAGCAGGGGGCTGGTGGCTACACCTTC. Its translation is CASSQQGAGGYTF.

This chain joins TRBV5-1 and TRBJ2-5, with 7 bases aligning to TRBD1. Germline loops: CDR1 SGHRS, CDR2 YFSETQ. The CDR3 is 14 amino acids. V trimming: 3 bases; J trimming: 11 bases; junction bases outside the gene matches: 13. The CDR3 bases are TGCGCCAGCAGCTCCCGACAGGGTGCTACGGAGCAGTACTTC. This codes for CASSSRQGATEQYF.

V gene TRBV5-1 combines with J gene TRBJ2-4, with 7 bases lining up with TRBD2. The CDR3 spans 16 residues. Germline assignment: CDR1 SGHRS and CDR2 YFSETQ. V gave up 0 bases and J gave up 6 bases; unmatched junction bases: 9. CDR3 coding DNA: TGCGCCAGCAGCTTGGGGGTGGGAGGGCCAGGAAACATTCAGTACTTC. This gives the protein CASSLGVGGPGNIQYF.

The chain links TRBV7-9 to TRBJ2-5; D uncertain. The CDR3 is 14 amino acids. The germline V gene encodes CDR1 SEHNR and CDR2 FQNEAQ (reference sequence). The V and J ends lost 0 bases and 4 bases respectively, with 9 bases between them. CDR3 sequence: CASSLALVSETQYF. In nucleotides, the CDR3 is TGTGCCAGCAGCTTAGCGTTAGTATCAGAGACCCAGTACTTC. The full variable domain, completed using reference TRBV7-9 and TRBJ2-5, is DTGVSQNPRHKITKRGQNVTFRCDPISEHNRLYWYRQTLGQGPEFLTYFQNEAQLEKSRLLSDRFSAERPKGSFSTLEIQRTEQGDSAMYLCASSLALVSETQYFGPGTRLLVL.

V and J are TRBV27 and TRBJ2-1, with D perhaps TRBD2 (5 bases). This CDR3 comprises 16 residues. Germline V gene sequence: CDR1 MNHEY, CDR2 SMNVEV (reference sequence). V was trimmed by 2 bases and J by 4 bases, leaving 15 bases between them. CDR3 bases: TGTGCCAGCAGTTTAGGGGAGCCGTCTTCTTACAATGAGCAGTTCTTC. Encoded protein: CASSLGEPSSYNEQFF.

V usage is TRBV10-3 and J usage is TRBJ2-1; D is possibly TRBD2 (5 bases). The CDR3 has 13 amino acids. V dropped 4 bases and J dropped 2 bases, with 6 bases sitting between them. CDR1 is ENHRY, CDR2 SYGVKD, per germline. CDR3 coding DNA: TGTGCCATCAGTGGAGGGACCTACAATGAGCAGTTCTTC. Its translation: CAISGGTYNEQFF.

This clone was counted once. V is TRBV5-1 and J is TRBJ1-4; the D gene is possibly TRBD1 (6 bases). Trimming took off 0 bases at V and 6 bases at J, with 15 bases between the two ends. The CDR3 spans 16 residues. Looked up from germline, CDR1 is SGHRS and CDR2 is YFSETQ. CDR3 in DNA: TGCGCCAGCAGCTTGGCCGTAACAGGGAGGGATGAAAAACTGTTTTTT. Encoded protein: CASSLAVTGRDEKLFF.

The chain couples TRBV5-6 to TRBJ1-6; no clear D. Germline assignment: CDR1 SGHDT and CDR2 YYEEEE. The V end was cut by 3 bases, the J end by 7 bases, with 11 bases between. The CDR3 length is 14 residues. The CDR3 reads CASSYRGVNSPLHF. CDR3 DNA: TGTGCCAGCAGCTACCGGGGAGTCAATTCACCCCTCCACTTT. Looking up the rest from reference TRBV5-6 and TRBJ1-6 gives the full variable domain: DAGVTQSPTHLIKTRGQQVTLRCSPKSGHDTVSWYQQALGQGPQFIFQYYEEEERQRGNFPDRFSGHQFPNYSSELNVNALLLGDSALYLCASSYRGVNSPLHFGNGTRLTVT.

This chain joins TRBV19 and TRBJ1-1; maybe TRBD1 (5 bases). The V gene's germline CDR1 is LNHDA and CDR2 SQIVND (reference sequence). The CDR3 runs 13 residues. Trimming stripped 10 bases from V and 0 bases from J, with 12 bases between. CDR3 residues: CATTPRVNTEAFF. DNA of the CDR3: TGTGCCACCACCCCCAGGGTGAACACTGAAGCTTTCTTT.

The J gene is TRBJ2-2, the V gene TRBV10-3; D is unclear. V was pared by 8 bases and J by 6 bases, with 10 bases between. In germline, CDR1 is ENHRY, CDR2 SYGVKD. The CDR3 has 12 residues. The CDR3 DNA sequence: TGTGCCATCGGTGCGTCCGCCGGGGAGCTGTTTTTT. It specifies CAIGASAGELFF.

The J gene is TRBJ2-7, the V gene TRBV5-1; 7 bases map to TRBD1. Germline CDR1 and CDR2: SGHRS and YFSETQ. The CDR3 covers 16 residues. Trimming at V came to 4 bases and at J to 0 bases, leaving 10 bases not matched to a gene. The chain's CDR3 is CASSRIRDSDSYEQYF. The DNA for the CDR3 is TGCGCCAGCAGCCGCATCCGGGACAGCGACTCCTACGAGCAGTACTTC.

This chain connects TRBV25-1 to TRBJ2-5, with TRBD1 as a possible D gene (7 bases). Germline V gene sequence: CDR1 MGHDK, CDR2 SYGVNS. The ends were cut back, 4 bases at V and 5 bases at J, with 17 bases in the middle. The CDR3 contains 15 residues. CDR3 sequence (DNA): TGTGCCAGCAGTGGAATAGGTCCAGGGGGGGAGACCCAGTACTTC. Protein product: CASSGIGPGGETQYF.

The genes are TRBV5-1 and TRBJ1-1, with TRBD1 as a possible D gene (5 bases). Trimming took off 4 bases at V and 5 bases at J, with 18 bases between the two ends. Germline values: CDR1 SGHRS, CDR2 YFSETQ. The CDR3 contains 15 residues. In nucleotides, the CDR3 is TGCGCCAGCAGCAACAGAGTAATGGGGGGGACTGAAGCTTTCTTT. Its translation: CASSNRVMGGTEAFF.

The rearrangement uses TRBV6-4 and TRBJ2-1; 10 bases match TRBD1. The CDR3 has 19 amino acids. J was trimmed by 4 bases and V by 0 bases; bases with no gene match: 12. Germline assignment: CDR1 MRHNA and CDR2 SNTAGT. CDR3 coding DNA: TGTGCCAGCAGTGACTCAATTAGGTCAGGGACAGGGGAATACAATGAGCAGTTCTTC. Translated, it gives CASSDSIRSGTGEYNEQFF.

The rearrangement links TRBV27 to TRBJ2-1; 7 bases are shared with TRBD2. J gave up 7 bases and V 2 bases, and 14 bases lay outside the gene matches. Germline CDR1 reads MNHEY; CDR2 reads SMNVEV (reference sequence). The length of the CDR3 is 17 residues. In DNA, the CDR3 is TGTGCCAGCAGTTTAGGGTCTGGCGGGAGATCTCGGAATGAGCAGTTCTTC. Translated, it gives CASSLGSGGRSRNEQFF.

This clone turned up a few times. The chain couples TRBV9 to TRBJ1-2; 8 bases match TRBD1. Germline CDR1 is SGDLS and CDR2 is YYNGEE. J lost 6 bases, V lost 2 bases, and 6 bases had no gene match. The CDR3 totals 14 residues. In DNA form, the CDR3 reads TGTGCCAGCAGCGTTTGGACAGGGAGTAATGGCTACACCTTC. As protein: CASSVWTGSNGYTF.

The J gene is TRBJ1-1, the V gene TRBV6-1; D remains ambiguous. The CDR3 is 13 residues long. Germline V gene sequence: CDR1 MNHNS, CDR2 SASEGT. V shed 2 bases and J shed 3 bases, with 7 bases lying between them. The CDR3 loop is CASSEKGDTEAFF. The DNA for the CDR3 is TGTGCCAGCAGTGAAAAAGGAGACACTGAAGCTTTCTTT.

A single count supports this clone. The genes are TRBV7-9 and TRBJ2-1; the D gene is possibly TRBD2 (6 bases). The germline V and J ends were trimmed by 3 bases and 7 bases, with 16 bases remaining between them. Germline V lookup: CDR1 SEHNR, CDR2 FQNEAQ (reference sequence). The CDR3 is 15 residues long. CDR3 nucleotide sequence: TGTGCCAGCAGCTTTTTGCCGGGAGAGCGGAATGAGCAGTTCTTC. Its translation is CASSFLPGERNEQFF.

V is TRBV11-2 and J is TRBJ2-7; D is uncertain. The CDR3 is 15 amino acids. Germline values: CDR1 SGHAT, CDR2 FQNNGV. The V end lost 0 bases, the J end lost 1 base, and 10 bases lay between the germline ends. The CDR3 loop is CASSLEPMSSYEQYF. The CDR3 DNA sequence: TGTGCCAGCAGCTTAGAGCCTATGAGTTCCTACGAGCAGTACTTC.

The gene calls are TRBV4-1 and TRBJ2-5; 9 bases are shared with TRBD2. Germline-derived CDR1 and CDR2 are MGHRA and YSYEKL. This CDR3 has 14 amino acids. V shed 4 bases and J 5 bases; nucleotides not matched to a gene: 5. In DNA, the CDR3 is TGCGCCAGCAGCCCGAGCGGGGGGCGGGAGACCCAGTACTTC. This translates into CASSPSGGRETQYF.

The chain carries TRBV7-6 and TRBJ1-5; no clear D gene. The CDR3 loop spans 13 amino acids. Trimming cost V 5 bases and J 1 base, with 6 bases left between them. Germline V gives CDR1 SGHVS, CDR2 FNYEAQ. CDR3 residues: CASSPESNQPQHF. CDR3 coding DNA: TGTGCCAGCAGCCCTGAGAGCAATCAGCCCCAGCATTTT. The full variable domain, completed using reference TRBV7-6 and TRBJ1-5, is GAGVSQSPRYKVTKRGQDVALRCDPISGHVSLYWYRQALGQGPEFLTYFNYEAQQDKSGLPNDRFSAERPEGSISTLTIQRTEQRDSAMYRCASSPESNQPQHFGDGTRLSIL.

The chain has TRBV5-1 and TRBJ2-7; TRBD2 agrees at 9 bases. CDR1 is SGHRS and CDR2 is YFSETQ in the germline V gene. This CDR3 is 15 amino acids long. V lost 4 bases, J lost 0 bases, and 5 bases stayed unmatched. CDR3 region: CASSTTSGSSYEQYF. The CDR3 region has the DNA TGCGCCAGCAGCACGACTAGCGGTAGCTCCTACGAGCAGTACTTC.